The 15 T cell receptor beta chains below were found in one sample sequenced in a study of blood T cell repertoires in COVID-19. Clones were read by immunoSEQ multiplex PCR, and TCRdb kept only the in-frame ones, dropping some. The sample includes 250,000 to 350,000 clones, roughly 89% of them seen just once. Material for sequencing was PBMCs or T cells enriched from blood (not recorded which). The receptors here all came from a woman aged 45-59 years who had been exposed to COVID-19.

The chain employs TRBV28 and TRBJ1-5; 9 nucleotides agree with TRBD1. The germline V gene encodes CDR1 MDHEN and CDR2 SYDVKM. The CDR3 spans 14 residues. The V segment lost 11 bases and the J segment 6 bases; nucleotides outside the gene matches: 11. The CDR3: CAGNGGQGTQPQHF. The CDR3, as DNA: TGTGCCGGGAATGGGGGACAGGGTACTCAGCCCCAGCATTTT.

This clone has just one count. V usage is TRBV7-9 and J usage is TRBJ2-7; D uncertain. V was shortened by 0 bases and J by 3 bases, with 9 bases between the two germline ends. The germline gives CDR1 SEHNR, CDR2 FQNEAQ (reference sequence). The CDR3 runs 14 residues. CDR3 in DNA: TGTGCCAGCAGCTTAGCTTCGTCAGACTACGAGCAGTACTTC. The encoded protein is CASSLASSDYEQYF.

This clone was detected once. The chain links TRBV19 to TRBJ2-1; 7 nucleotides align to TRBD2. The CDR3 spans 17 residues. Germline V gene lookup returns CDR1 LNHDA and CDR2 SQIVND (reference sequence). With 3 bases clipped from V and 0 bases from J, the junction kept 8 bases outside the gene matches. For the CDR3, the DNA is TGTGCCAGTAGTATTGCCCCCGGGGGGAGCTCCTACAATGAGCAGTTCTTC. Residues: CASSIAPGGSSYNEQFF.

The chain joins TRBV5-4 to TRBJ2-2; D uncertain. The CDR3 extends over 12 amino acids. Germline V gene data show CDR1 as SGHNT and CDR2 as YYREEE (reference sequence). V was cut by 4 bases and J by 10 bases, with 11 bases left in between. The CDR3 is CASSLDGLELFF. The CDR3 coding sequence is TGTGCCAGCAGCCTGGACGGTTTGGAGCTGTTTTTT.

V and J are TRBV11-2 and TRBJ2-1; D perhaps matches TRBD2 (5 bases). Between the trimmed V and J ends, which lost 3 bases and 6 bases, there was a span of 9 bases. Germline-derived CDR1 and CDR2 are SGHAT and FQNNGV. This CDR3 contains 13 residues. The DNA for the CDR3 is TGTGCCAGCAGCTTTGACTACGGCAATGAGCAGTTCTTC. This encodes CASSFDYGNEQFF.

V gene TRBV7-8 combines with J gene TRBJ2-7; tentative D call: TRBD2 (7 bases). Germline V CDR1 and CDR2: SGHVS, FQNEAQ. CDR3 length: 17 amino acids. V gave up 8 bases and J gave up 3 bases, with 26 bases separating them. CDR3 sequence reads: CASSQGGGFSPSYEQYF. The CDR3 DNA reads as TGTGCCAGCTCCCAAGGGGGGGGGTTCTCCCCCAGCTACGAGCAGTACTTC.

This clone occurred once. The chain joins TRBV30 to TRBJ1-6; D remains ambiguous. Per the germline V gene, CDR1 is GTSNPN and CDR2 is SVGIG (reference sequence). The V and J ends lost 2 bases and 9 bases respectively, with 17 bases between them. The CDR3 is 15 residues long. The CDR3 DNA reads TGTGCCTGGAGTATCCCGGGCCTACGGGGTTCACCCCTCCACTTT. Protein sequence: CAWSIPGLRGSPLHF.

The gene calls are TRBV5-6 and TRBJ1-6; D is unresolved. There are 15 residues in the CDR3. Germline values: CDR1 SGHDT, CDR2 YYEEEE. V was clipped by 2 bases and J by 1 base, with 7 bases between them. Written as DNA, the CDR3 is TGTGCCAGCAGCTTTGGCGGGTCCTATAATTCACCCCTCCACTTT. Translating gives CASSFGGSYNSPLHF.

The V call is TRBV7-6, the J call TRBJ2-7, with 10 positions matching TRBD1. The CDR3 covers 14 residues. Germline trimming cut 5 bases from V and 7 bases from J; bases unmatched to any gene: 8. Germline V gives CDR1 SGHVS, CDR2 FNYEAQ. In nucleotides, the CDR3 is TGTGCCAGCAGCCCTGGGGGACAGGGGCGAGAGCAGTACTTC. Amino acids: CASSPGGQGREQYF.

The chain employs TRBV18 and TRBJ1-3, with 10 bases fitting TRBD1. V dropped 2 bases and J dropped 2; count of bases not matched to a gene: 3. The CDR3 loop spans 16 amino acids. From germline, CDR1 is KGHSH and CDR2 LQKENI. The CDR3: CASSPSGTGAGNTIYF. CDR3 coding DNA: TGTGCCAGCTCACCATCCGGGACAGGGGCTGGAAACACCATATATTTT.

The V gene is TRBV3-1 (or the pseudogene TRBV3-2), the J gene TRBJ2-2, with TRBD1 matching 8 bases. Germline V gene sequence: CDR1 LGHDT, CDR2 YNNKEL (reference sequence). The CDR3 is 16 residues long. Unmatched junction bases numbered 7, after V lost 1 base and J lost 6 bases. The CDR3 DNA is TGTGCCAGCAGCCAAGCCCGGACAGGGACCTCCGGGGAGCTGTTTTTT. Its translation: CASSQARTGTSGELFF.

The chain uses TRBV29-1 and TRBJ2-5, with 8 bases aligning to TRBD2. Germline CDR1 and CDR2: SQVTM and ANQGSEA. The length of the CDR3 is 16 residues. Trimming at V came to 7 bases and at J to 0 bases, leaving 13 bases not matched to a gene. The CDR3 coding sequence is TGCAGCGGCCGTCGCTGGGGCGGGGGGAACCAAGAGACCCAGTACTTC. Its translation is CSGRRWGGGNQETQYF.

Only one count was recorded for this clone. The chain links TRBV2 to TRBJ1-2; D call uncertain. V lost 2 bases and J 4 bases, leaving 17 bases between the germline ends. Germline values: CDR1 SNHLY, CDR2 FYNNEI. The CDR3 has 16 amino acids. The CDR3 coding sequence is TGTGCCAGCAGTGAATCTGTCTTAGACGACTTCTATGGCTACACCTTC. Its translation is CASSESVLDDFYGYTF.

The chain joins TRBV21-1 to TRBJ2-4; the D segment call TRBD2 is taken from the table without a DNA check. TRBV21-1 represents a pseudogene. The CDR3 loop spans 16 amino acids. The CDR3 protein is CASRTMCIGRGNIQYF. CDR3 in DNA: TGTGCCAGCAGAACGATGTGCATAGGACGGGGTAACATTCAGTACTTC.

The CDR3 bases are TGTGCCAGCAGCCCCGGGACAGCCTCCGGTCAGCAGTACTTC. This translates into CASSPGTASGQQYF. This sequence joins TRBV3-1 (or the pseudogene TRBV3-2) and TRBJ2-7, with 7 nucleotides matching TRBD1. Germline-derived CDR1 and CDR2 are LGHDT and YNNKEL (reference sequence). V shed 4 bases and J 8 bases; nucleotides not matched to a gene: 11. CDR3 size: 14 residues.